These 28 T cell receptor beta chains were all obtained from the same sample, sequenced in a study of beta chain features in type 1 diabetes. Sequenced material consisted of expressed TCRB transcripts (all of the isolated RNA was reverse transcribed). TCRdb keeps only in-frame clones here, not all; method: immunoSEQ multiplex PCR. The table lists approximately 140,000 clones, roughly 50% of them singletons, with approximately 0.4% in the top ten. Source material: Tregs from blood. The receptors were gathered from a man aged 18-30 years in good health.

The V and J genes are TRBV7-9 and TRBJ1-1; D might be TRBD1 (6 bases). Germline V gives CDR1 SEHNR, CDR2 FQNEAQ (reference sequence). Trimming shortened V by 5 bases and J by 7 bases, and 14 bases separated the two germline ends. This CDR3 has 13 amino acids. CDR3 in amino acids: CASSPQGLGEAFF. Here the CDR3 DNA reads TGTGCCAGCAGCCCCCAGGGGCTGGGTGAAGCTTTCTTT.

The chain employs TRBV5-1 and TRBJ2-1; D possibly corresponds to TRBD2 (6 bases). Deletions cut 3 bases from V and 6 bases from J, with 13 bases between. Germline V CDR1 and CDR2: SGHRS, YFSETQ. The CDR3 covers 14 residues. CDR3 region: CASSSWDFRNEQFF. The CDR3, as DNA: TGCGCCAGCAGCTCCTGGGACTTCCGCAATGAGCAGTTCTTC.

The CDR3 sequence is CASIAGVMGSNEQFF. The CDR3 bases are TGCGCCAGCATAGCGGGAGTAATGGGTTCCAATGAGCAGTTCTTC. The chain couples TRBV5-1 to TRBJ2-1; 9 nucleotides align to TRBD2. Germline CDR1 reads SGHRS; CDR2 reads YFSETQ. The CDR3 length is 15 residues. V was clipped by 6 bases and J by 6 bases; unmatched bases: 10.

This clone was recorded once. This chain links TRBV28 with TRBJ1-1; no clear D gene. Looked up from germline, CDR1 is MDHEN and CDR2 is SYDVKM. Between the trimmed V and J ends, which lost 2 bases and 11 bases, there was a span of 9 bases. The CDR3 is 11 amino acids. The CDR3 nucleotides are TGTGCCAGCAGTTTACGGTCCCGGGCTTTCTTT. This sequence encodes CASSLRSRAFF.

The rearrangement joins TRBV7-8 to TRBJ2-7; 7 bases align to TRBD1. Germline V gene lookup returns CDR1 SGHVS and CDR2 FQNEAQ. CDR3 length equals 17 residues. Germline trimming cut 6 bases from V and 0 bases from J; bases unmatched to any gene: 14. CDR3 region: CASSLVASGTVSYEQYF. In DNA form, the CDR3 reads TGTGCCAGCAGTCTAGTGGCTTCCGGGACAGTCTCCTACGAGCAGTACTTC.

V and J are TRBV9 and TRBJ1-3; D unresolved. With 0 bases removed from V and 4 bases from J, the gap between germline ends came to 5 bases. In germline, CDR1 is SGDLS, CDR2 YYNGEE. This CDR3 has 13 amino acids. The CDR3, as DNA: TGTGCCAGCAGCGTAGCGTCGGGAAACACCATATATTTT. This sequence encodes CASSVASGNTIYF. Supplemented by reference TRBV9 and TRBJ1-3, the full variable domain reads DSGVTQTPKHLITATGQRVTLRCSPRSGDLSVYWYQQSLDQGLQFLIQYYNGEERAKGNILERFSAQQFPDLHSELNLSSLELGDSALYFCASSVASGNTIYFGEGSWLTVV.

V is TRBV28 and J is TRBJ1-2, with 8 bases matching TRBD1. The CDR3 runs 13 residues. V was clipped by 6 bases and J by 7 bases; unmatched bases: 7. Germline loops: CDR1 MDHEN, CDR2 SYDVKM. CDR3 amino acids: CASSLGQATGYTF. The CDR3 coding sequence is TGTGCCAGCAGCTTGGGACAGGCGACTGGCTACACCTTC.

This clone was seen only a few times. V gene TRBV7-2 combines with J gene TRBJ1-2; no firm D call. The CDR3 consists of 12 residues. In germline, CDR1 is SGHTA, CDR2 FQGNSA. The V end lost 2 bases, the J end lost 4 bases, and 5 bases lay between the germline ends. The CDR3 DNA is TGTGCCAGCAGCTTACTGGCCTATGGCTACACCTTC. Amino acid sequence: CASSLLAYGYTF.

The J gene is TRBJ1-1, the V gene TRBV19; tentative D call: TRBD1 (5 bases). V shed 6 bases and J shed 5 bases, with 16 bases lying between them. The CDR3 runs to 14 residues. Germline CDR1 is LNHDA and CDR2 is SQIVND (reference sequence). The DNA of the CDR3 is TGTGCCAGTAGCATGGGGGGAATGCGGACTGAAGCTTTCTTT. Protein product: CASSMGGMRTEAFF.

Here the CDR3 DNA reads TGCGCCAGCAGTGTTTCTAGCCCCCTTTACAATGAGCAGTTCTTC. It translates to CASSVSSPLYNEQFF. V and J are TRBV10-2 and TRBJ2-1; D may be TRBD2 (5 bases). The germline gives CDR1 WSHSY, CDR2 SAAADI. The CDR3 has 15 residues. V lost 4 bases and J 4 bases, leaving 14 bases between the germline ends.

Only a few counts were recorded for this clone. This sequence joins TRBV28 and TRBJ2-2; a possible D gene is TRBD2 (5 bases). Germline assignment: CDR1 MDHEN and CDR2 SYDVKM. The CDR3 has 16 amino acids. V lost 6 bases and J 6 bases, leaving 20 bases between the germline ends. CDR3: CASSPVRVRRPGELFF. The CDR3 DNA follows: TGTGCCAGCAGCCCCGTGCGGGTCCGACGTCCCGGGGAGCTGTTTTTT.

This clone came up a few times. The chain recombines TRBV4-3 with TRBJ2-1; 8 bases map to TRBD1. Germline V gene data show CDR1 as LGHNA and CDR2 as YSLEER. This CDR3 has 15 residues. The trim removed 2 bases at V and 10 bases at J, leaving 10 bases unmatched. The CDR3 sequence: CASSQSLLRDREQFF. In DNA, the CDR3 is TGCGCCAGCAGCCAAAGTCTACTCCGGGACAGGGAGCAGTTCTTC.

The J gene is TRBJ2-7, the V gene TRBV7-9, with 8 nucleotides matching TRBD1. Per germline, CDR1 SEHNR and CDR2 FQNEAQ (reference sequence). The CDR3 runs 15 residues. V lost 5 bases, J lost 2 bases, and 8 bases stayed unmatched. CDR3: CASSLGQGLAYEQYF. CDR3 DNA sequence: TGTGCCAGCAGCCTCGGACAGGGTCTGGCCTACGAGCAGTACTTC. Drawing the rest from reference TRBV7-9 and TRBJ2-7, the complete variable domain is DTGVSQNPRHKITKRGQNVTFRCDPISEHNRLYWYRQTLGQGPEFLTYFQNEAQLEKSRLLSDRFSAERPKGSFSTLEIQRTEQGDSAMYLCASSLGQGLAYEQYFGPGTRLTVT.

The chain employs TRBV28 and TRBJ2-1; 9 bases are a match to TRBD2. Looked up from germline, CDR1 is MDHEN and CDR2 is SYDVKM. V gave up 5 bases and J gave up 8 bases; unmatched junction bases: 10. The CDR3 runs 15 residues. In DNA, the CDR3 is TGTGCCAGCAGTCCAGGTCGAGCGGGGGGCCATGAGCAGTTCTTC. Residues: CASSPGRAGGHEQFF.

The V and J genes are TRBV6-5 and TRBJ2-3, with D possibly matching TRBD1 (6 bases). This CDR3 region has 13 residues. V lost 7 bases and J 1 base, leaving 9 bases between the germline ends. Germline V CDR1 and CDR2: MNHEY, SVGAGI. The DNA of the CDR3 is TGTGCCAGCAAACGACAGGGCACAGATACGCAGTATTTT. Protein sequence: CASKRQGTDTQYF.

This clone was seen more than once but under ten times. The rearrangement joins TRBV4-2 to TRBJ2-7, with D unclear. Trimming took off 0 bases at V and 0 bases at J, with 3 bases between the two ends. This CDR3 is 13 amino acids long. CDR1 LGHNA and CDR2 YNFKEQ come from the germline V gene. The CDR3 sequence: CASSQDLSYEQYF. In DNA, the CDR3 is TGTGCCAGCAGCCAAGATCTCTCCTACGAGCAGTACTTC.

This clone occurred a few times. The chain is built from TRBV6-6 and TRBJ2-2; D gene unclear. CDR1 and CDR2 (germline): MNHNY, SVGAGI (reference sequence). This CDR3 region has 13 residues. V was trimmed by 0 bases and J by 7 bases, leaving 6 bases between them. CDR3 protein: CASSYSFHGELFF. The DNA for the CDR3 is TGTGCCAGCAGTTACTCTTTCCACGGGGAGCTGTTTTTT.

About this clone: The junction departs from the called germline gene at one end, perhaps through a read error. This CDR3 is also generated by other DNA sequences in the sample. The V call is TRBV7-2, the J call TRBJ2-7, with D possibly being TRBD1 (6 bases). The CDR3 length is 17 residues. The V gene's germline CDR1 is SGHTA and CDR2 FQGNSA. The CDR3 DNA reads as TGCGCCAGCAGCTTAGTGAGGACCGGGACACCTTCCTACGAGCAGTACTTC. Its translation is CASSLVRTGTPSYEQYF.

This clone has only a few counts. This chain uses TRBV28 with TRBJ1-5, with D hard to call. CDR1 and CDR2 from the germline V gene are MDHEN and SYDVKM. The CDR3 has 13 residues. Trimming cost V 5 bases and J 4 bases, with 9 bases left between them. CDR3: CASSPNSNQPQHF. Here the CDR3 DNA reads TGTGCCAGCAGTCCCAACAGTAATCAGCCCCAGCATTTT.

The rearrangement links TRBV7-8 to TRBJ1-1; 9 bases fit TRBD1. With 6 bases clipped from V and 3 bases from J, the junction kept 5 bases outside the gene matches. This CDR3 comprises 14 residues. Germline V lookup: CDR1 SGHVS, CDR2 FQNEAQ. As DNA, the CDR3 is TGTGCCAGCAGGCCCGACAGGGGGTACACTGAAGCTTTCTTT. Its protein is CASRPDRGYTEAFF.

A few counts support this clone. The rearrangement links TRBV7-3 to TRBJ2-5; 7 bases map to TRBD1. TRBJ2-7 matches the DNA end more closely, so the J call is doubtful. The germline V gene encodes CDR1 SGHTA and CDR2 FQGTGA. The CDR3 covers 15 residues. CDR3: CASSLGPGQSYEQYF. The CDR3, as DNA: TGTGCCAGCAGCCTCGGGCCGGGACAGAGCTACGAGCAGTACTTC.

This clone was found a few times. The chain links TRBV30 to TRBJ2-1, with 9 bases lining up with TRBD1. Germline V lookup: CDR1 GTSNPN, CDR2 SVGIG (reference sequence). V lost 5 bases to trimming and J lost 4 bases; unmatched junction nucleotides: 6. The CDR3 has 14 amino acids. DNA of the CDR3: TGTGCCTGGGAAGGGGGGACAGGGTACAATGAGCAGTTCTTC. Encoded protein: CAWEGGTGYNEQFF.

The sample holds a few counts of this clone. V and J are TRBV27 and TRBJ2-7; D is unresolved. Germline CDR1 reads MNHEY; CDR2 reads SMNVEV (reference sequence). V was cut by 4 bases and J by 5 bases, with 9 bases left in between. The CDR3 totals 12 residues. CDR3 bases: TGTGCCAGCAGTTCCATGGGCCACGAGCAGTACTTC. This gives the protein CASSSMGHEQYF.

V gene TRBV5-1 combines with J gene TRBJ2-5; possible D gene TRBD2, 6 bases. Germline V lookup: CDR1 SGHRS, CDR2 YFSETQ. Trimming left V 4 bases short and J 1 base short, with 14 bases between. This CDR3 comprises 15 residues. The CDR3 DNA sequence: TGCGCCAGCAGCCTGAACCCCGGGAGCCAAGAGACCCAGTACTTC. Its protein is CASSLNPGSQETQYF.

CDR3 bases: TGCAGTGCTAGAGACGGGAGGGAAGCTTTCTTT. It specifies CSARDGREAFF. The rearrangement joins TRBV20-1 to TRBJ1-1; D gene uncertain. V lost 0 bases, J lost 8 bases, and 7 bases lay in between. Germline V gene lookup returns CDR1 DFQATT and CDR2 SNEGSKA (reference sequence). The CDR3 loop spans 11 amino acids.

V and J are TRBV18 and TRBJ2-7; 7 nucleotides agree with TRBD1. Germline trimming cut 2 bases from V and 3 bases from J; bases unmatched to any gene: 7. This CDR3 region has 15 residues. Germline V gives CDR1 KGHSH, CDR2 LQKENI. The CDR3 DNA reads TGTGCCAGCTCACCATCTCGGGACAGTAGCTACGAGCAGTACTTC. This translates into CASSPSRDSSYEQYF.

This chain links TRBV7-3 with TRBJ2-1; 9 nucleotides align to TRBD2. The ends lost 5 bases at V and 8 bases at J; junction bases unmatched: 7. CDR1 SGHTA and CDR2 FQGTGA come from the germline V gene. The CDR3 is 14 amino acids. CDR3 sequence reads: CASSILRGGDEQFF. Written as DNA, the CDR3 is TGTGCCAGCAGCATATTGCGGGGGGGAGATGAGCAGTTCTTC.

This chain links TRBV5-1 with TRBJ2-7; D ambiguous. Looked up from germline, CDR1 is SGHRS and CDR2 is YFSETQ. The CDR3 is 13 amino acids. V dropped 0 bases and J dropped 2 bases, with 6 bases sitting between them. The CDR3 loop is CASSLGAPYEQYF. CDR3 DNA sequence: TGCGCCAGCAGCTTGGGGGCACCCTACGAGCAGTACTTC. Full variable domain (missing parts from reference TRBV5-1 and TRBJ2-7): KAGVTQTPRYLIKTRGQQVTLSCSPISGHRSVSWYQQTPGQGLQFLFEYFSETQRNKGNFPGRFSGRQFSNSRSEMNVSTLELGDSALYLCASSLGAPYEQYFGPGTRLTVT.